One and the same sample provided the 32 T cell receptor beta chains below, sequenced in a study of T cell responses to AZD1222 COVID-19 vaccine. Only in-frame clones appear in the TCRdb table, and some are missing; sequencing was by immunoSEQ multiplex PCR. The repertoire holds approximately 130,000 clones, with roughly 86% as singletons. The source material was peripheral blood, sampled 28 days after the second AZD1222 dose. The receptors come from an adult who received the AZD1222 COVID-19 vaccine.

This clone occurred once. This chain uses TRBV10-3 with TRBJ2-6; D is undetermined. This CDR3 contains 13 residues. The germline gives CDR1 ENHRY, CDR2 SYGVKD. V was shortened by 6 bases and J by 6 bases, with 9 bases between the two germline ends. The CDR3 reads CAIRPPPANVLTF. The CDR3 nucleotides are TGTGCCATCAGGCCCCCGCCGGCCAACGTCCTGACTTTC.

Concerning this clone: One end of the junction is discordant with germline, which a read error may explain. The CDR3 DNA reads TGTGCTAGCAGCTTAGCAGGGACGGGCACCGGGGAGCTGTTTTTT. It is translated as CASSLAGTGTGELFF. The J gene is TRBJ2-2, the V gene TRBV7-7; possibly TRBD1 or TRBD2 for D (5 bases each). This CDR3 is 15 amino acids long. The germline CDR1 and CDR2 sequences are SSHAT and FNYEAQ (reference sequence).

This chain uses TRBV6-5 with TRBJ1-5, with D tentatively TRBD1 (5 bases). The CDR3 is 14 residues long. V lost 4 bases and J lost 6, with 13 bases in between. The germline CDR1 and CDR2 sequences are MNHEY and SVGAGI. CDR3 in amino acids: CASSFSGSSQPQHF. The DNA for the CDR3 is TGTGCCAGCAGTTTCTCAGGGTCTAGTCAGCCCCAGCATTTT.

This clone was picked up one time. The V gene is TRBV7-2, the J gene TRBJ1-2; 9 bases match TRBD1. From germline, CDR1 is SGHTA and CDR2 FQGNSA. This CDR3 contains 15 residues. V lost 3 bases to trimming and J lost 4 bases; unmatched junction nucleotides: 6. For the CDR3, the DNA is TGTGCCAGCAGCTTTTCCGGGACAGGGTCCTATGGCTACACCTTC. This encodes CASSFSGTGSYGYTF.

This sequence joins TRBV3-1 (or the pseudogene TRBV3-2) and TRBJ1-2; D uncertain. The CDR3 contains 14 residues. Germline assignment: CDR1 LGHDT and CDR2 YNNKEL (reference sequence). Trimming cost V 1 base and J 0 bases, with 6 bases left between them. Here the CDR3 DNA reads TGTGCCAGCAGCCAAGGGTCAGCTAACTATGGCTACACCTTC. Its protein product is CASSQGSANYGYTF.

The V gene is TRBV19, the J gene TRBJ1-5, with D uncertain. Germline assignment: CDR1 LNHDA and CDR2 SQIVND (reference sequence). The V end lost 3 bases, the J end lost 7 bases, and 19 bases lay between the germline ends. The CDR3 runs to 16 residues. The CDR3 reads CASSMLVGVSLQPQHF. For the CDR3, the DNA is TGTGCCAGTAGTATGTTAGTCGGGGTTTCGTTGCAGCCCCAGCATTTT.

The V and J genes are TRBV10-1 and TRBJ1-2, with 11 bases fitting TRBD1. V lost 10 bases to trimming and J lost 2 bases; unmatched junction nucleotides: 9. Germline V gene lookup returns CDR1 WNHNN and CDR2 SYGVQD (reference sequence). This CDR3 is 15 amino acids long. The CDR3: CATKPGQGGNYGYTF. The CDR3, as DNA: TGCGCCACCAAACCGGGACAGGGGGGAAACTATGGCTACACCTTC.

This chain joins TRBV7-9 and TRBJ1-2, with D unclear. The CDR3 is 13 amino acids. Germline assignment: CDR1 SEHNR and CDR2 FQNEAQ (reference sequence). Trimming removed 4 bases from V and 2 bases from J, with 8 bases in between. The CDR3 sequence: CASSYAVNYGYTF. In DNA, the CDR3 is TGTGCCAGCAGCTACGCAGTCAACTATGGCTACACCTTC.

For the CDR3, the DNA is TGTGCCAGTAGGCTCGAAAGGGGGGCCAATCAGCCCCAGCATTTT. This encodes CASRLERGANQPQHF. The rearrangement links TRBV19 to TRBJ1-5, with TRBD1 as a possible D gene (6 bases). This CDR3 contains 15 residues. Germline CDR1 and CDR2: LNHDA and SQIVND (reference sequence). V dropped 6 bases and J dropped 3 bases, with 15 bases sitting between them.

The chain joins TRBV5-1 to TRBJ1-1; D is uncertain. The germline V gene encodes CDR1 SGHRS and CDR2 YFSETQ. V was shortened by 0 bases and J by 11 bases, with 14 bases between the two germline ends. The CDR3 totals 13 residues. The CDR3 loop is CASSLESSRRAFF. The DNA of the CDR3 is TGCGCCAGCAGCTTGGAGAGCTCCCGAAGGGCTTTCTTT.

V gene TRBV9 combines with J gene TRBJ1-6; unclear D gene. The V gene's germline CDR1 is SGDLS and CDR2 YYNGEE. This CDR3 is built from 14 residues. The V and J ends lost 7 bases and 5 bases respectively, with 13 bases between them. This CDR3 is CASSYEPDNSPLHF. The CDR3 DNA is TGTGCCAGCTCCTACGAACCGGATAATTCACCCCTCCACTTT.

This chain joins TRBV6-5 and TRBJ2-2; a weak D match, TRBD2 (6 bases). Trimming removed 7 bases from V and 4 bases from J, with 16 bases in between. CDR1 MNHEY and CDR2 SVGAGI come from the germline V gene. The CDR3 totals 15 residues. As DNA, the CDR3 is TGTGCCAGCACCCCCTCAGGAGGGGCCACCGGGGAGCTGTTTTTT. Encoded protein: CASTPSGGATGELFF.

The chain uses TRBV4-2 and TRBJ2-7, with D possibly being TRBD2 (6 bases). V was pared by 4 bases and J by 2 bases, with 9 bases between. Germline loops: CDR1 LGHNA, CDR2 YNFKEQ. The CDR3 runs 13 residues. DNA of the CDR3: TGTGCCAGCAGCCCGGGACTTACCTACGAGCAGTACTTC. Translating gives CASSPGLTYEQYF.

The chain joins TRBV5-1 to TRBJ2-3; D is undetermined. Per the germline V gene, CDR1 is SGHRS and CDR2 is YFSETQ. Deletions cut 0 bases from V and 2 bases from J, with 16 bases between. This CDR3 has 17 amino acids. The DNA of the CDR3 is TGCGCCAGCAGCTTGGAATACCCAGGCTATGCCACAGATACGCAGTATTTT. Its translation is CASSLEYPGYATDTQYF. Filled out from reference TRBV5-1 and TRBJ2-3, the complete variable domain reads KAGVTQTPRYLIKTRGQQVTLSCSPISGHRSVSWYQQTPGQGLQFLFEYFSETQRNKGNFPGRFSGRQFSNSRSEMNVSTLELGDSALYLCASSLEYPGYATDTQYFGPGTRLTVL.

Of note for this clone: At the DNA level, this CDR3 is encoded by other sequences in the same sample as well. The V and J genes are TRBV12-3 or TRBV12-4 and TRBJ1-1; D gene ambiguous. The CDR3 length is 12 residues. V lost 3 bases and J lost 5, with 7 bases in between. CDR3 protein: CASSFAGTEAFF. The CDR3, as DNA: TGTGCCAGCAGTTTCGCGGGTACTGAAGCTTTCTTT.

The chain has TRBV5-1 and TRBJ2-1, with 8 bases lining up with TRBD2. The germline V gene has CDR1 SGHRS and CDR2 YFSETQ. CDR3 length: 19 amino acids. J was trimmed by 0 bases and V by 4 bases; bases with no gene match: 15. The CDR3 loop reads CASSARWRGASISYNEQFF. CDR3 bases: TGCGCCAGCAGCGCAAGGTGGCGGGGGGCCTCCATCTCCTACAATGAGCAGTTCTTC.

The chain uses TRBV18 and TRBJ2-5; D possibly corresponds to TRBD1 (5 bases). CDR1 KGHSH and CDR2 LQKENI come from the germline V gene. The CDR3 covers 13 residues. With 1 base removed from V and 5 bases from J, the gap between germline ends came to 8 bases. This chain's CDR3 is CASSPQGVETQYF. The CDR3 DNA sequence: TGTGCCAGCTCACCACAAGGGGTGGAGACCCAGTACTTC.

This CDR3 reads CASSPSPNTEAFF. The CDR3 DNA sequence: TGTGCCAGCTCACCATCACCGAACACTGAAGCTTTCTTT. The rearrangement links TRBV18 to TRBJ1-1, with unresolved D. Trimming took off 2 bases at V and 1 base at J, with 5 bases between the two ends. The CDR3 totals 13 residues. Looked up from germline, CDR1 is KGHSH and CDR2 is LQKENI.

The V call is TRBV5-1, the J call TRBJ2-6; 9 bases align to TRBD1. V dropped 2 bases and J dropped 7; count of bases not matched to a gene: 10. The CDR3 sequence is 17 residues long. Germline V lookup: CDR1 SGHRS, CDR2 YFSETQ. The chain's CDR3 is CASSLLTGGEVANVLTF. DNA for the CDR3: TGCGCCAGCAGCTTACTGACAGGGGGGGAGGTTGCCAACGTCCTGACTTTC. Using reference TRBV5-1 and TRBJ2-6 for the parts outside the CDR3, the full variable domain is KAGVTQTPRYLIKTRGQQVTLSCSPISGHRSVSWYQQTPGQGLQFLFEYFSETQRNKGNFPGRFSGRQFSNSRSEMNVSTLELGDSALYLCASSLLTGGEVANVLTFGAGSRLTVL.

The chain couples TRBV4-3 to TRBJ2-3, with D hard to call. V gave up 1 base and J gave up 0 bases, with 11 bases separating them. The CDR3 covers 16 residues. Germline CDR1 and CDR2: LGHNA and YSLEER. For the CDR3, the DNA is TGCGCCAGCAGCCAAGGGAACGGCTACAGCACAGATACGCAGTATTTT. It is translated as CASSQGNGYSTDTQYF.

V usage is TRBV6-5 and J usage is TRBJ2-6, with D possibly matching TRBD2 (5 bases). Trimming removed 7 bases from V and 2 bases from J, with 12 bases in between. Germline loops: CDR1 MNHEY, CDR2 SVGAGI. The CDR3 covers 15 residues. The CDR3 coding sequence is TGTGCCAGCACCCCGAGGGTTACTGGGGCCAACGTCCTGACTTTC. It is translated as CASTPRVTGANVLTF.

The chain links TRBV6-5 to TRBJ1-6; TRBD1 is a possible D gene (6 bases). V lost 3 bases to trimming and J lost 7 bases, with 13 bases between them. Germline loops: CDR1 MNHEY, CDR2 SVGAGI. CDR3 length equals 15 residues. The CDR3 spells CASSYSGQGNSPLHF. The CDR3 nucleotides are TGTGCCAGCAGTTATTCGGGACAAGGCAATTCACCCCTCCACTTT.

The chain recombines TRBV7-2 with TRBJ1-5; 8 bases fit TRBD1. J lost 6 bases, V lost 5 bases, and 6 bases had no gene match. Germline CDR1 SGHTA, CDR2 FQGNSA. There are 14 residues in the CDR3. In DNA, the CDR3 is TGTGCCAGCAGCCTACAGGGGGATGGTCAGCCCCAGCATTTT. Its translation: CASSLQGDGQPQHF.

This chain uses TRBV7-9 with TRBJ1-1; 7 bases are a match to TRBD1. The CDR3 runs 14 residues. Germline CDR1 reads SEHNR; CDR2 reads FQNEAQ (reference sequence). V was clipped by 5 bases and J by 5 bases; unmatched bases: 8. The CDR3 DNA follows: TGTGCCAGCAGCCTCCGACAGGGTGGGACTGAAGCTTTCTTT. This translates into CASSLRQGGTEAFF.

This CDR3 is CASSPARTDYGYTF. CDR3 in DNA: TGTGCCAGCAGCCCGGCCAGAACAGACTATGGCTACACCTTC. The chain recombines TRBV5-4 with TRBJ1-2; D remains ambiguous. The CDR3 spans 14 residues. Germline CDR1 reads SGHNT; CDR2 reads YYREEE (reference sequence). Trimming pared 4 bases from V and 3 bases from J, leaving 13 bases between.

The gene calls are TRBV9 and TRBJ2-5; D is unclear. Trimming left V 0 bases short and J 5 bases short, with 11 bases between. Germline-derived CDR1 and CDR2 are SGDLS and YYNGEE. The CDR3 sequence is 14 residues long. As DNA, the CDR3 is TGTGCCAGCAGCGTAGACAGTCTAGGGGAGACCCAGTACTTC. This encodes CASSVDSLGETQYF.

The V and J genes are TRBV7-2 and TRBJ1-2; 8 bases are shared with TRBD1. Germline V gene lookup returns CDR1 SGHTA and CDR2 FQGNSA. CDR3 length: 13 residues. V trimming: 5 bases; J trimming: 6 bases; junction bases outside the gene matches: 5. The CDR3, as DNA: TGTGCCAGCAGCCCAGGGGGCGCAGATGGCTACACCTTC. This encodes CASSPGGADGYTF.

The chain has TRBV3-1 (or the pseudogene TRBV3-2) and TRBJ2-3; no reliable D call. Germline V gives CDR1 LGHDT, CDR2 YNNKEL (reference sequence). Trimming left V 3 bases short and J 5 bases short, with 18 bases between. The CDR3 runs to 16 residues. The CDR3 protein is CASSHDPSRLGDTQYF. The CDR3 DNA reads as TGTGCCAGCAGCCATGACCCCTCCCGACTGGGAGATACGCAGTATTTT.

The chain carries TRBV4-3 and TRBJ1-4; no firm D call. This CDR3 region has 18 residues. V shed 0 bases and J shed 4 bases, with 18 bases lying between them. Germline CDR1 is LGHNA and CDR2 is YSLEER. The CDR3 is CASSQDRARETGNEKLFF. In nucleotides, the CDR3 is TGCGCCAGCAGCCAAGATAGAGCGAGGGAAACGGGTAATGAAAAACTGTTTTTT.

The sample holds a few counts of this clone. V gene TRBV27 combines with J gene TRBJ2-7; 7 nucleotides align to TRBD2. The CDR3 contains 14 residues. The germline V gene encodes CDR1 MNHEY and CDR2 SMNVEV (reference sequence). After removal of 4 bases from V and 0 bases from J, the junction contained 3 bases not matched to a gene. CDR3 sequence: CASSSAGRSYEQYF. In DNA form, the CDR3 reads TGTGCCAGCAGTTCAGCGGGGCGCTCCTACGAGCAGTACTTC.

The chain has TRBV7-2 and TRBJ1-4, with D possibly TRBD1 on 5 matching bases. Germline-derived CDR1 and CDR2 are SGHTA and FQGNSA. The V and J ends lost 5 bases and 8 bases respectively, with 18 bases between them. This CDR3 contains 15 residues. For the CDR3, the DNA is TGTGCCAGCAGCAAGAGCAGGGCCGTATGGGAAAAACTGTTTTTT. Its translation: CASSKSRAVWEKLFF.

The chain is built from TRBV20-1 and TRBJ2-7, with D maybe TRBD2 (6 bases). CDR1 DFQATT and CDR2 SNEGSKA come from the germline V gene (reference sequence). This CDR3 region has 14 residues. Deletions cut 3 bases from V and 6 bases from J, with 18 bases between. This CDR3 reads CSASPHTSLGEQYF. CDR3 nucleotide sequence: TGCAGTGCTAGTCCCCATACTAGCCTTGGCGAGCAGTACTTC.